This TCR beta chain originates from a study of T-cell reconstitution after alpha-beta-depleted transplantation in children. Preparation of the TCRbeta library used unique molecular identifiers. TCRdb reprocessed the PCR reads with MiXCR, giving one entry per CDR3 protein. The sample records about 540,000 distinct CDR3 sequences, 15% to 20% being singletons. V was pared by 2 bases and J by 2 bases, with 19 bases between. Germline V lookup: CDR1 MNHNS, CDR2 SASEGT. CDR3 size: 17 residues. The clonotype comes from a human donor who donated a stem cell graft to a child with acute lymphoblastic leukemia. The V call is TRBV6-1, the J call TRBJ2-7, with a weak D call TRBD2 (6 bases). The source material was PBMCs from the stem cell graft donor, sampled from the stem cell graft. The CDR3 spells CASSEQGLRGLAYEQYF. CDR3 DNA: TGTGCCAGCAGTGAACAGGGTCTACGGGGGTTAGCCTACGAGCAGTACTTC.